This T cell receptor (beta chain) was obtained from a study of neoadjuvant anti-PD-1 for oral cavity cancer. Across the whole study: Around day 43, patients without progression received a fourth nivolumab dose before surgery. Study-wide results and caveats: Higher pretreatment Treg/Th17 ratios tracked higher pretreatment blood clonality.

Turning to this clone: Its specificity is unknown. The same CDR3 can be traced to other DNA sequences in this sample.

As for time point: after neoadjuvant nivolumab, at surgical resection. No culture or expansion preceded analysis of these blood cells. The CDR3 is 15 amino acids. V lost 1 base, J lost 0 bases, and 8 bases lay in between. Germline CDR1 is SGHRS and CDR2 is YFSETQ. Six replicates per PBMC sample, mostly from roughly 500 ng of genomic DNA. Sequencing was performed with immunoSEQ multiplex PCR; in TCRdb, only in-frame clones are kept and a portion is missing. The sample includes 30,000 or so clones, more than 65% of them seen just once. The chain is built from TRBV5-1 and TRBJ2-1; unclear D gene. Sequencing was performed on PBMCs, taken after nivolumab (anti-PD-1) treatment. The source of this sequence is a person between 35 and 79 years old with oral cavity squamous cell carcinoma. In nucleotides, the CDR3 is TGCGCCAGCAGCTTGTCAGGTAGCTCCTACAATGAGCAGTTCTTC. It yields the protein CASSLSGSSYNEQFF. Using reference TRBV5-1 and TRBJ2-1 for the parts outside the CDR3, the full variable domain is KAGVTQTPRYLIKTRGQQVTLSCSPISGHRSVSWYQQTPGQGLQFLFEYFSETQRNKGNFPGRFSGRQFSNSRSEMNVSTLELGDSALYLCASSLSGSSYNEQFFGPGTRLTVL.